This T cell receptor beta chain was captured in a study of CD8+ T cells in alopecia areata (dated by TCRdb to 2016 to 2018). Study-wide context: Treated patients were enrolled in an open-label pilot trial of oral tofacitinib, 5 to 10 mg twice daily, for moderate-to-severe alopecia areata. Amplification of TCRbeta CDR3 regions was done by immunoSEQ multiplex PCR using 35 Vbeta forward primers and 13 Jbeta reverse primers. In humans, TCRbeta sequencing was performed on scalp tissue and on sorted CD4+ and CD8+ peripheral blood T cells from healthy controls and from patients with patchy or totalis/universalis alopecia areata. In treated patients, disease severity was measured using the SALT score, which gives the percentage of scalp surface area affected. Tofacitinib was administered for 6 to 18 months, and 6 months of follow-up off drug were then conducted to assess delayed response and recurrence. Biopsies were taken from tofacitinib-treated patients at baseline and at 4 and 24 weeks of treatment, and a later scalp biopsy was taken in several of the tofacitinib-treated patients. RNA came from the PAXgene miRNA kit for fixed scalp, the miRNeasy kit for PBMCs, and the RNeasy kit for mouse skin. High-throughput TCRbeta sequencing was used to examine T cell clonal expansion in alopecia areata in both the C3H/HeJ mouse model and human patients. Scalp clonality was compared among normal scalp (n=4), patchy alopecia areata scalp (n=8), and alopecia totalis/universalis scalp (n=8).

Overall results and qualifications from the work: Compared with mice, TCR sequences shared between patients were less clear, possibly partly because of HLA diversity across the patient population. Unlike mouse skin, which is dominated by gammadelta T cells, normal human skin has resident alphabeta T cells that are also sequenced, and this complicates analysis of the scalp TCR repertoire. Lesional scalp, especially in alopecia totalis/universalis, showed higher clonality and more expanded CD8+ clones than normal scalp, suggesting antigenic drive. The treated cohort was small, with a single nonresponder, so links between baseline CD8+ expansion and response need larger studies. With tofacitinib, both scalp clonality and the number of expanded CD8+ clones among the top 100 scalp clones went down significantly. Many expanded lesional clones persisted in scalp and blood during tofacitinib treatment, which may partly explain relapse after stopping treatment.

The library was made by the immunoSEQ multiplex PCR assay. For TCR sequencing, RNA was extracted from every sample and reverse transcribed into cDNA to serve as template. First-strand cDNA was synthesized using SuperScript III with a 2:1 mix of oligo-dT and random hexamers. Amplification bias was assessed with a synthetic immune receptor repertoire, and residual bias was removed computationally. The original methods were these. Raw reads were preprocessed to remove errors, and CDR3 was defined by IMGT conventions from the conserved cysteine to phenylalanine. Clonality was computed as 1 minus the Shannon entropy, with the entropy normalized by log2 of the number of productive unique TCRs. CD4 or CD8 identity of scalp clones was inferred by cross-referencing scalp TCRbeta sequences with sorted blood CD4 and CD8 repertoires. TCRdb took over this immuneACCESS table, retaining in-frame rearrangements with V and J assigned. Such tables are incomplete; in checked studies, under half of the missing clones stem from an unresolved V gene, and the remainder is unexplained. That table is the source of V, J and clone size, and D and trimming were worked out from the DNA. Counted in this sample were 150,000 to 200,000 clones; about 60% of them appeared once. Less than 4% of the sample is held by the ten biggest clonotypes.

Concerning this clone itself: Which antigen it targets is not known. No base qualities exist here, and no much larger clone lies one base off it.

Read against the paper, the sample's time point label means: 4 weeks on oral tofacitinib. The treatment or condition label here, explained by the study, means: oral pan-JAK inhibitor, 5-10 mg twice daily. From alopecia areata patients, peripheral blood was collected along with lesional scalp punch biopsies. PBMCs were separated by density centrifugation and stained for CD3, CD4 and CD8, after which CD4+ and CD8+ T cells were sorted on a FACSAria. This receptor was obtained from a human donor with alopecia areata. The sequencing used CD4+ T cells sorted from blood, collected at week 4, from a patient treated with tofacitinib.

The nucleotide sequence is given as TGTGCCAGCAGCCCGTTGGCTAGCGGGGGCCCAGATACGCAGTATTTT. This encodes CASSPLASGGPDTQYF. The V and J genes are TRBV4-2 and TRBJ2-3, and TRBD2 aligns with 10 junction nucleotides. Ends trimmed: V by 4 bases, J by 4 bases; bases unmatched to a gene: 8. The CDR3 sequence holds 16 residues, the cysteine and phenylalanine included. The DNA shown is the 48-base CDR3, in frame from base 1. Reading the germline V gene gives CDR1 LGHNA and CDR2 YNFKEQ.